Listed here are 4 T cell receptor beta chains from one sample, sequenced in a study of radiation and T cells in renal cell carcinoma. Described treatment: 15 Gy SBRT to primary tumor, nephrectomy 4 weeks later. TCRdb's table, derived via immunoSEQ multiplex PCR, lists solely in-frame clones and lacks some. The data contain 20,000 or so clones, about 54% of them singletons. The sample consisted of tumor tissue, taken from a patient whose treatment included radiotherapy and nephrectomy. Receptors originate from a man between 50 and 59 years old with renal cell carcinoma.

The chain employs TRBV7-2 and TRBJ2-7, with 12 bases identical to TRBD2. V dropped 3 bases and J dropped 2; count of bases not matched to a gene: 8. This CDR3 has 17 residues. Germline V gene lookup returns CDR1 SGHTA and CDR2 FQGNSA. DNA of the CDR3: TGTGCCAGCAGCTTCGACGGACTAGCGGGATACACCTACGAGCAGTACTTC. Its protein product is CASSFDGLAGYTYEQYF.

The rearrangement uses TRBV29-1 and TRBJ1-1, with D possibly being TRBD1 (6 bases). Trimming pared 6 bases from V and 3 bases from J, leaving 14 bases between. Germline CDR1 and CDR2: SQVTM and ANQGSEA. The CDR3 spans 13 residues. This chain's CDR3 is CSVNRVHDTEAFF. CDR3 nucleotide sequence: TGCAGCGTAAACAGGGTCCATGACACTGAAGCTTTCTTT.

This chain uses TRBV5-4 with TRBJ1-2; 7 bases fit TRBD1. Germline CDR1 is SGHNT and CDR2 is YYREEE (reference sequence). The trim removed 4 bases at V and 6 bases at J, leaving 9 bases unmatched. The CDR3 contains 14 residues. The CDR3 loop reads CASSRNRGIDGYTF. The CDR3 DNA reads TGTGCCAGCAGCAGAAACAGGGGAATTGATGGCTACACCTTC.

This clone was seen more than once but under ten times. The chain employs TRBV5-1 and TRBJ2-1; D might be TRBD2 (6 bases). The length of the CDR3 is 15 residues. CDR1 is SGHRS and CDR2 is YFSETQ in the germline V gene. The V end lost 2 bases, the J end lost 4 bases, and 13 bases lay between the germline ends. This CDR3 is CASSFQGGVYNEQFF. The CDR3 DNA reads as TGCGCCAGCAGCTTTCAGGGAGGAGTTTACAATGAGCAGTTCTTC.